The 11 T cell receptor beta chains below come from one sample, sequenced in a study of T cell responses to AZD1222 COVID-19 vaccine. Here immunoSEQ multiplex PCR was the method, and the copy in TCRdb shows in-frame clones only, minus some. The sample carries about 140,000 clones, about nine tenths recorded once. The source material was peripheral blood, sampled 28 days after the second AZD1222 dose. These TCRs come from an adult who received the AZD1222 COVID-19 vaccine.

The gene calls are TRBV11-2 and TRBJ1-4; D gene uncertain. V was pared by 5 bases and J by 5 bases, with 9 bases between. CDR3 length equals 13 residues. CDR1 is SGHAT and CDR2 is FQNNGV in the germline V gene. CDR3 coding DNA: TGTGCCAGCAGCCCGGACCGGAATGAAAAACTGTTTTTT. This encodes CASSPDRNEKLFF. The variable domain in full, completed from reference TRBV11-2 and TRBJ1-4, reads EAGVAQSPRYKIIEKRQSVAFWCNPISGHATLYWYQQILGQGPKLLIQFQNNGVVDDSQLPKDRFSAERLKGVDSTLKIQPAKLEDSAVYLCASSPDRNEKLFFGSGTQLSVL.

Only one count was recorded for this clone. V gene TRBV27 combines with J gene TRBJ2-6; 10 nucleotides line up with TRBD1. CDR1 is MNHEY, CDR2 SMNVEV, per germline (reference sequence). There are 18 residues in the CDR3. Losses at the gene ends were 5 bases for V and 0 bases for J; bases not matched to a gene: 7. This CDR3 reads CASSPAGQGFSGANVLTF. In DNA form, the CDR3 reads TGTGCCAGCAGTCCGGCGGGACAGGGGTTCTCTGGGGCCAACGTCCTGACTTTC.

The genes are TRBV6-4 and TRBJ1-2, with D perhaps TRBD1 (5 bases). This CDR3 region has 16 residues. Trimming took off 0 bases at V and 8 bases at J, with 19 bases between the two ends. The germline V gene encodes CDR1 MRHNA and CDR2 SNTAGT. CDR3 nucleotides: TGTGCCAGCAGTGACTCGGAAGGGGCAGGGCGAAGCGGCTACACCTTC. This encodes CASSDSEGAGRSGYTF.

The rearrangement uses TRBV6-1 and TRBJ1-3; D remains ambiguous. Germline lookup yields CDR1 MNHNS and CDR2 SASEGT. V shed 3 bases and J shed 0 bases, with 12 bases lying between them. The CDR3 has 16 amino acids. The CDR3 sequence is CASSDIIPSSGNTIYF. The DNA for the CDR3 is TGTGCCAGCAGTGATATTATCCCGAGCTCTGGAAACACCATATATTTT.

The chain joins TRBV15 to TRBJ1-5; TRBD1 is a possible D gene (6 bases). The CDR3 sequence is 15 residues long. Germline V gene data show CDR1 as LNHNV and CDR2 as YYDKDF (reference sequence). With 3 bases removed from V and 5 bases from J, the gap between germline ends came to 14 bases. The CDR3 DNA reads TGTGCCACCAGCAGGGGGCAGGGGCAATATCAGCCCCAGCATTTT. Protein: CATSRGQGQYQPQHF.

V is TRBV7-3 and J is TRBJ2-3, with 7 bases fitting TRBD2. The CDR3 extends over 13 amino acids. J was trimmed by 6 bases and V by 7 bases; bases with no gene match: 7. Germline V gives CDR1 SGHTA, CDR2 FQGTGA. The CDR3 loop reads CASKQAGSDTQYF. CDR3 DNA: TGTGCCAGCAAGCAAGCGGGATCGGATACGCAGTATTTT.

Comments on this clone: Within the sample, other DNA sequences also encode this same CDR3. The chain combines TRBV6-5 with TRBJ1-5; D unclear. This CDR3 is built from 13 residues. V dropped 5 bases and J dropped 0 bases, with 5 bases sitting between them. CDR1 is MNHEY, CDR2 SVGAGI, per germline. CDR3 DNA: TGTGCCAGCAGTCTAAATAGCAATCAGCCCCAGCATTTT. It encodes CASSLNSNQPQHF.

The chain has TRBV9 and TRBJ2-3; D is undetermined. CDR1 SGDLS and CDR2 YYNGEE come from the germline V gene. The length of the CDR3 is 15 residues. Deletions cut 0 bases from V and 4 bases from J, with 12 bases between. For the CDR3, the DNA is TGTGCCAGCAGCGTAGCTGCCTTGAGCGCAGATACGCAGTATTTT. Encoded protein: CASSVAALSADTQYF.

V is TRBV6-1 and J is TRBJ1-5, with TRBD1 matching 9 bases. Looked up from germline, CDR1 is MNHNS and CDR2 is SASEGT. Trimming cost V 4 bases and J 2 bases; bases outside gene matches: 6. The CDR3 extends over 16 amino acids. For the CDR3, the DNA is TGTGCCAGCAGTGGCCCTAGGACAGGGGGCAATCAGCCCCAGCATTTT. Protein product: CASSGPRTGGNQPQHF.

The chain has TRBV18 and TRBJ1-3, with D hard to call. This CDR3 has 15 amino acids. V was cut by 3 bases and J by 0 bases, with 9 bases left in between. CDR1 is KGHSH and CDR2 is LQKENI in the germline V gene. CDR3 amino acids: CASSPNRASGNTIYF. As DNA, the CDR3 is TGTGCCAGCTCACCGAATAGGGCCTCTGGAAACACCATATATTTT.

This chain links TRBV11-2 with TRBJ1-3; 7 nucleotides agree with TRBD1. CDR3 length: 15 amino acids. V was pared by 7 bases and J by 2 bases, with 8 bases of the junction left unmatched. Germline-derived CDR1 and CDR2 are SGHAT and FQNNGV. The CDR3 region has the DNA TGTGCCAGCACCCCGACAGGGAAGACTGGAAACACCATATATTTT. This gives the protein CASTPTGKTGNTIYF.